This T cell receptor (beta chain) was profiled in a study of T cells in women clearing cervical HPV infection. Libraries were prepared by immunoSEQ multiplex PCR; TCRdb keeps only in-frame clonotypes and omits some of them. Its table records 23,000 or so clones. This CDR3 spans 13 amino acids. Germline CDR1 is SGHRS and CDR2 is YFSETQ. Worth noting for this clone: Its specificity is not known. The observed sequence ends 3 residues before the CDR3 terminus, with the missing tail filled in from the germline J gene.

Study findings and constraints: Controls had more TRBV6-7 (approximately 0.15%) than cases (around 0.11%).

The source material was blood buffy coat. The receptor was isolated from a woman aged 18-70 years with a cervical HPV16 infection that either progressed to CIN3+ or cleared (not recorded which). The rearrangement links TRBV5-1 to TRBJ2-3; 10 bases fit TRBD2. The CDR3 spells CASSSSGGETQYF. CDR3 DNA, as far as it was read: TGCGCCAGCAGCTCTAGCGGGGGAGAGACG.